A selection of T cell receptor beta chains follows, all from one sample in a study of cytomegalovirus exposure and HLA in healthy donors. Method: immunoSEQ multiplex PCR; TCRdb's copy keeps in-frame clones and lacks some. This sample's table has 200,000 or so clones. Sequenced input: PBMCs. Every receptor here comes from a girl aged 2 to 9 in good health and CMV-seropositive. The CDR3 runs from the conserved cysteine through the conserved F or W. A D gene is named only where the DNA matches it firmly.

J gene	D gene	V gene	CDR3 DNA	CDR3 protein
TRBJ2-7	NA	TRBV5-8	TGTGCCAGCAGCCTGGGCCGAGGCACGACCTACGAGCAGTACTTC	CASSLGRGTTYEQYF
TRBJ2-3	NA	TRBV7-3	TGTGCCAGCAGCGTTTCGACAGATACGCAGTATTTT	CASSVSTDTQYF
TRBJ2-7	TRBD2	TRBV19	TGTGCCAGTAGACGGACTAGCGGGAGCTACGAGCAGTACTTC	CASRRTSGSYEQYF
TRBJ1-1	NA	TRBV11-3	TGTGCCAGCAGCCCCGACAGGACCAACACTGAAGCTTTCTTT	CASSPDRTNTEAFF
TRBJ2-1	NA	TRBV19	TGTGCCAGTAGCGGACTTGCCATTGATGAGCAGTTCTTC	CASSGLAIDEQFF
TRBJ2-7	NA	TRBV5-4	TGTGCCAGCATCGGGACGGACAGGGAGGGCTCCTACGAGCAGTACTTC	CASIGTDREGSYEQYF
TRBJ1-5	NA	TRBV19	TGTGCCAGTAGTATCGCGGGGAGGGATCAGCCCCAGCATTTT	CASSIAGRDQPQHF
TRBJ1-1	NA	TRBV19	TGTGCCAGCCACGAGGAGGCTGAAGCTTTCTTT	CASHEEAEAFF
TRBJ2-5	TRBD2	TRBV7-2	TGTGCCAGCAGCCCTGGACTAGCGGAAGAGACCCAGTACTTC	CASSPGLAEETQYF
TRBJ2-5	TRBD1	TRBV5-1	TGCGCCAGCAGCTTGGGGACAGGGAGGGAGACCCAGTACTTC	CASSLGTGRETQYF
TRBJ1-1	NA	TRBV11-2	TGTGCCAGCAGCTTGGTCAGGAACACTGAAGCTTTCTTT	CASSLVRNTEAFF
TRBJ2-4	TRBD2	TRBV4-1	TGCGCCAGCAGCCAAGTCGGGACTAGCGGGAACCCCATTCAGTACTTC	CASSQVGTSGNPIQYF
TRBJ2-7	NA	TRBV29-1	TGCAGCGCAAGGACAGATTCCTACGAGCAGTACTTC	CSARTDSYEQYF
TRBJ2-7	TRBD2	TRBV7-2	TGTGCCAGCAGCTTAGCAACGGGTTGGGGGACTAGCGGGAGTCCGAGCTCCTACGAGCAGTACTTC	CASSLATGWGTSGSPSSYEQYF
TRBJ1-6	TRBD1	TRBV6-5	TGTGCCAGCAGTTACTCAGCAGGGGGTATGAGTTCACCCCTCCACTTT	CASSYSAGGMSSPLHF
TRBJ2-7	NA	TRBV10-1	TGCGCCAGCAGTGACGACAGCGAACCCTACGAGCAGTACTTC	CASSDDSEPYEQYF
TRBJ2-2	TRBD2	TRBV27	TGTGCCAGCAGTACTATAGCGGGAGGGCCATTGGTTGGGGAGCTGTTTTTT	CASSTIAGGPLVGELFF
TRBJ2-3	TRBD1	TRBV11-2	TGTGCCAGCAGTCCGTTCGGGACAGGGTCCACAGATACGCAGTATTTT	CASSPFGTGSTDTQYF
TRBJ2-5	TRBD2	TRBV30	TGTGCCTGGAGTGTTGGTAGCGGGAGGGCCCGGGAGACCCAGTACTTC	CAWSVGSGRARETQYF
TRBJ2-5	NA	TRBV7-7	TGTGCCAGCAGCTTAGAGGTCAGGGGCGGAGAAGAGACCCAGTACTTC	CASSLEVRGGEETQYF